This T cell receptor beta chain stems from a study of spatial heterogeneity in lung cancer. The wider study: Alpha-chain sequences were detected in numbers that were consistently lower than beta-chain sequences. Study-wide results and caveats: Expanded alpha and beta TCR counts within tumors tracked tumor mutation counts.

By proportion, this clonotype is medium-sized. What it binds is not known. Found in a library prepared for alpha chains, this beta chain is an off-target read, and its abundance has little meaning. TCRdb fed the 5' RACE reads into MiXCR, producing one record per CDR3 protein. Of 7,800 or so distinct CDR3 sequences listed, approximately 8.2% are singletons. The time point denotes: sample taken at primary tumor resection. From germline, CDR1 is SGDLS and CDR2 YYNGEE. The CDR3 is 15 residues long. Trimming cost V 0 bases and J 3 bases, with 12 bases left between them. The sample here was lung tumor tissue, taken at surgery. The chain recombines TRBV9 with TRBJ1-1; a weak D match, TRBD1 (6 bases). The sequence came from a male donor with early-stage non-small cell lung cancer. CDR3 DNA: TGTGCCAGCAGCGTAGTGGGGGCAAGGGACACTGAAGCTTTCTTT. The encoded protein is CASSVVGARDTEAFF.